These 24 T cell receptor beta chains were sequenced from one sample in a study of blood T cell repertoires in COVID-19. The data were produced by immunoSEQ multiplex PCR, yet TCRdb's version contains in-frame clones alone and is incomplete. The sample has fewer than 150,000 clones; 83% are singletons. Sequenced input: PBMCs or T cells enriched from blood (not recorded which). The receptor set was obtained from a man younger than 45 who had recovered from COVID-19.

This CDR3 reads CASSVGQGMNTGELFF. The CDR3 nucleotides read TGTGCCAGCAGCGTCGGACAGGGAATGAACACCGGGGAGCTGTTTTTT. The chain joins TRBV13 to TRBJ2-2; TRBD1 matches 8 bases. In germline, CDR1 is PRHDT, CDR2 FYEKMQ (reference sequence). This CDR3 is built from 16 residues. The V segment lost 5 bases and the J segment 1 base; nucleotides outside the gene matches: 6.

The rearrangement uses TRBV7-9 and TRBJ2-3; D is possibly TRBD2 (5 bases). This CDR3 spans 13 amino acids. V was clipped by 4 bases and J by 2 bases, with 7 bases between them. The germline V gene encodes CDR1 SEHNR and CDR2 FQNEAQ (reference sequence). The CDR3, as DNA: TGTGCCAGCAGCTCGGGGAACACAGATACGCAGTATTTT. Translating it yields CASSSGNTDTQYF.

This chain connects TRBV19 to TRBJ2-1, with 10 nucleotides matching TRBD2. The CDR3 covers 15 residues. The trim removed 6 bases at V and 5 bases at J, leaving 7 bases unmatched. Looked up from germline, CDR1 is LNHDA and CDR2 is SQIVND (reference sequence). CDR3: CASRGGAGGNNEQFF. The CDR3 region has the DNA TGTGCCAGTAGAGGGGGAGCGGGAGGGAACAATGAGCAGTTCTTC.

The chain joins TRBV10-2 to TRBJ2-5; 7 positions match TRBD1. This CDR3 region has 20 residues. Trimming cost V 2 bases and J 3 bases; bases outside gene matches: 21. CDR1 WSHSY and CDR2 SAAADI come from the germline V gene. The CDR3 nucleotides are TGCGCCAGCAGTGAGCTGTACGAGTACAACCCCGGGACAGTGAAAGAGACCCAGTACTTC. Amino acids: CASSELYEYNPGTVKETQYF.

This sequence joins TRBV2 and TRBJ1-1; D possibly corresponds to TRBD1 (6 bases). This CDR3 has 16 residues. The germline V and J ends were trimmed by 5 bases and 0 bases, with 16 bases remaining between them. Germline values: CDR1 SNHLY, CDR2 FYNNEI. The CDR3 sequence: CASSPLGAPMNTEAFF. The CDR3 region has the DNA TGTGCCAGCAGTCCGTTGGGGGCACCGATGAACACTGAAGCTTTCTTT.

This clone was seen more than once but under ten times. The chain links TRBV18 to TRBJ2-6; D might be TRBD2 (6 bases). V was trimmed by 8 bases and J by 1 base, leaving 6 bases between them. There are 13 residues in the CDR3. CDR1 and CDR2 from the germline V gene are KGHSH and LQKENI. In DNA, the CDR3 is TGTGCCAGCGCGGGGTCTGGGGCCAACGTCCTGACTTTC. Its protein product is CASAGSGANVLTF.

The J gene is TRBJ1-2, the V gene TRBV5-1, with D tentatively TRBD1 (5 bases). CDR3 length: 15 residues. Germline assignment: CDR1 SGHRS and CDR2 YFSETQ. V lost 0 bases and J lost 2, with 11 bases in between. CDR3 nucleotide sequence: TGCGCCAGCAGCTTGGTGCCAGGGCAGAACTATGGCTACACCTTC. Its protein product is CASSLVPGQNYGYTF.

The chain combines TRBV13 with TRBJ1-1, with 9 bases lining up with TRBD1. CDR1 PRHDT and CDR2 FYEKMQ come from the germline V gene (reference sequence). Trimming cost V 5 bases and J 6 bases; bases outside gene matches: 10. The CDR3 extends over 15 amino acids. CDR3 in amino acids: CASSPAGTGSSEAFF. The CDR3 region has the DNA TGTGCCAGCAGCCCCGCCGGGACAGGGAGCTCTGAAGCTTTCTTT.

The chain joins TRBV10-2 to TRBJ1-1; D uncertain. This CDR3 comprises 14 residues. V gave up 2 bases and J gave up 0 bases, with 7 bases separating them. CDR1 is WSHSY, CDR2 SAAADI, per germline. The CDR3 sequence is CASSEPRVNTEAFF. The CDR3 nucleotides read TGCGCCAGCAGTGAGCCTCGGGTGAACACTGAAGCTTTCTTT.

The table lists this clone with a few counts. The J gene is TRBJ1-5, the V gene TRBV6-1; a possible D gene is TRBD1 (6 bases). The germline CDR1 and CDR2 sequences are MNHNS and SASEGT. Trimming left V 2 bases short and J 2 bases short, with 16 bases between. The CDR3 sequence is 17 residues long. The CDR3 coding sequence is TGTGCCAGCAGTGAACAGTTCGGGACAAGGGGCAATCAGCCCCAGCATTTT. Protein product: CASSEQFGTRGNQPQHF.

V gene TRBV28 combines with J gene TRBJ1-1, with a possible D match to TRBD1 (5 bases). CDR1 and CDR2 (germline): MDHEN, SYDVKM. This CDR3 has 15 amino acids. Trimming took off 0 bases at V and 4 bases at J, with 12 bases between the two ends. The CDR3 reads CASSLWRTQGTEAFF. Here the CDR3 DNA reads TGTGCCAGCAGTTTATGGAGGACCCAGGGCACTGAAGCTTTCTTT.

The chain carries TRBV9 and TRBJ1-4, with D hard to call. Trimming removed 1 base from V and 7 bases from J, with 14 bases in between. The CDR3 has 15 residues. Germline V gene data show CDR1 as SGDLS and CDR2 as YYNGEE. CDR3 residues: CASSVLSGRGEKLFF. The CDR3 DNA follows: TGTGCCAGCAGCGTATTAAGTGGGCGGGGTGAAAAACTGTTTTTT.

The V and J genes are TRBV10-2 and TRBJ1-1, with 9 bases fitting TRBD1. Germline CDR1 is WSHSY and CDR2 is SAAADI. The CDR3 is made up of 13 amino acids. J lost 4 bases, V lost 5 bases, and 2 bases had no gene match. The CDR3 DNA is TGCGCCAGCAGTTTGACAGGGGGCACTGAAGCTTTCTTT. The encoded protein is CASSLTGGTEAFF.

This chain joins TRBV19 and TRBJ1-5; D is unclear. Trimming removed 5 bases at V and 6 bases at J, with 11 bases between. The CDR3 extends over 13 amino acids. The germline V gene encodes CDR1 LNHDA and CDR2 SQIVND (reference sequence). CDR3 residues: CASSYRTSQPQHF. DNA for the CDR3: TGTGCCAGTAGTTACAGAACAAGTCAGCCCCAGCATTTT.

The V gene is TRBV12-3 or TRBV12-4, the J gene TRBJ1-5; the D gene is possibly TRBD1 (5 bases). This CDR3 spans 12 amino acids. Trimming stripped 5 bases from V and 6 bases from J, with 8 bases between. Here the CDR3 reads CASSPGLQPQHF. The CDR3 coding sequence is TGTGCCAGCAGTCCAGGGCTTCAGCCCCAGCATTTT.

The chain joins TRBV10-1 to TRBJ2-1; 8 bases fit TRBD2. J gave up 6 bases and V 2 bases, and 6 bases lay outside the gene matches. The CDR3 is 15 amino acids. Germline CDR1 WNHNN, CDR2 SYGVQD (reference sequence). CDR3 coding DNA: TGCGCCAGCAGTGAGAGGCTAGCGGGTCCCAATGAGCAGTTCTTC. It yields the protein CASSERLAGPNEQFF.

This clone was observed a single time. The rearrangement joins TRBV6-5 to TRBJ1-1; the match to TRBD1 covers 7 bases. After removal of 6 bases from V and 4 bases from J, the junction contained 11 bases not matched to a gene. This CDR3 is 15 amino acids long. Germline values: CDR1 MNHEY, CDR2 SVGAGI. For the CDR3, the DNA is TGTGCCAGCAGCAAAACCGGGACAGTGAGCACTGAAGCTTTCTTT. It encodes CASSKTGTVSTEAFF.

The chain is built from TRBV6-2 or TRBV6-3 and TRBJ1-1; D remains ambiguous. This CDR3 is built from 14 residues. V shed 2 bases and J shed 0 bases, with 7 bases lying between them. Germline V gene data show CDR1 as MNHEY and CDR2 as SVGEGT. CDR3 amino acids: CASSYDDMNTEAFF. The CDR3 coding sequence is TGTGCCAGCAGTTACGATGACATGAACACTGAAGCTTTCTTT.

This clone has only a few counts. V is TRBV19 and J is TRBJ1-5; 9 nucleotides align to TRBD1. This CDR3 region has 16 residues. Germline-derived CDR1 and CDR2 are LNHDA and SQIVND (reference sequence). With V trimmed by 6 bases and J by 0 bases, 6 bases remained unmatched. The DNA for the CDR3 is TGTGCCAGTAGCCGGGGGACAGGGTATAGCAATCAGCCCCAGCATTTT. Its protein is CASSRGTGYSNQPQHF.

The CDR3 is CSTLVGNTEAFF. The CDR3 DNA is TGCAGCACCCTTGTCGGGAACACTGAAGCTTTCTTT. The chain has TRBV29-1 and TRBJ1-1; no reliable D call. Between the trimmed V and J ends, which lost 8 bases and 1 base, there was a span of 11 bases. The germline V gene has CDR1 SQVTM and CDR2 ANQGSEA. The CDR3 has 12 amino acids.

This sequence joins TRBV7-9 and TRBJ2-3, with D possibly matching TRBD1 (7 bases). V was pared by 2 bases and J by 4 bases, with 16 bases between. Germline CDR1 and CDR2: SEHNR and FQNEAQ (reference sequence). This CDR3 contains 16 residues. Written as DNA, the CDR3 is TGTGCCAGCAGCTTATTAAGGGGGCGCGGGGCAGATACGCAGTATTTT. Translated, it gives CASSLLRGRGADTQYF.

The rearrangement links TRBV11-2 to TRBJ1-4; tentative D call: TRBD1 (5 bases). The CDR3 contains 15 residues. V was clipped by 3 bases and J by 8 bases, with 16 bases between them. The germline gives CDR1 SGHAT, CDR2 FQNNGV. The chain's CDR3 is CASSFGRGAREKLFF. DNA of the CDR3: TGTGCCAGCAGCTTTGGTAGGGGCGCGCGGGAAAAACTGTTTTTT.

This clone was observed a handful of times. The chain has TRBV29-1 and TRBJ2-7, with TRBD2 matching over 13 bases. V gave up 8 bases and J gave up 10 bases; unmatched junction bases: 8. The germline gives CDR1 SQVTM, CDR2 ANQGSEA. The CDR3 is made up of 12 amino acids. In nucleotides, the CDR3 is TGCAGCATATGGACTAGCGGGAGAGATCAGTACTTC. This encodes CSIWTSGRDQYF.

The gene calls are TRBV28 and TRBJ1-6, with TRBD1 as a possible D gene (6 bases). V gave up 5 bases and J gave up 5 bases, with 13 bases separating them. The CDR3 runs 15 residues. Germline V gives CDR1 MDHEN, CDR2 SYDVKM. For the CDR3, the DNA is TGTGCCAGCAGTATAGGACAGAGAGATAATTCACCCCTCCACTTT. Amino acid sequence: CASSIGQRDNSPLHF.